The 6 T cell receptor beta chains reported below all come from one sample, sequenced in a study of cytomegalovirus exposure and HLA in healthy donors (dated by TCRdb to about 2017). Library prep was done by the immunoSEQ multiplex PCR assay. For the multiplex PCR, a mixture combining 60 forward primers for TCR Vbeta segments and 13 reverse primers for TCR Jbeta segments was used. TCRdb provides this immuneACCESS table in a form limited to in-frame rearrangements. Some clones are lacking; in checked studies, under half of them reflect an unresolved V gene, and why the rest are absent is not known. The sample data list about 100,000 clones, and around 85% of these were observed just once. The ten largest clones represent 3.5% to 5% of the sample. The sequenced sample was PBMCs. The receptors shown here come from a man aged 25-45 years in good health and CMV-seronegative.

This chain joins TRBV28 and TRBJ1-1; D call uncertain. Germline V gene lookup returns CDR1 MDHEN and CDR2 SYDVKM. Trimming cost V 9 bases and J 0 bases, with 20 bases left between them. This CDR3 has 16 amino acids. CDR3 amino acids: CASFRSGIGMNTEAFF. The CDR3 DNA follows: TGTGCCAGTTTCAGGAGCGGAATAGGCATGAACACTGAAGCTTTCTTT.

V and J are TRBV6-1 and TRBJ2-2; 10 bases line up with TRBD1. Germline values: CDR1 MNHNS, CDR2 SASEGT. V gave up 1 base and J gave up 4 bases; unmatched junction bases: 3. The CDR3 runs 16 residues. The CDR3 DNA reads TGTGCCAGCAGTGAAGTGGACAGGGGGACCACCGGGGAGCTGTTTTTT. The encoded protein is CASSEVDRGTTGELFF.

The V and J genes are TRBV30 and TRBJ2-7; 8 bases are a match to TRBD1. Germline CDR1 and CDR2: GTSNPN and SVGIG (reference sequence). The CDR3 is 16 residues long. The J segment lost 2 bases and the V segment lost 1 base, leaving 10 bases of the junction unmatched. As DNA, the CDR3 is TGTGCCTGGAGTGATCCCGCACAGGGGGGAGCCTACGAGCAGTACTTC. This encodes CAWSDPAQGGAYEQYF.

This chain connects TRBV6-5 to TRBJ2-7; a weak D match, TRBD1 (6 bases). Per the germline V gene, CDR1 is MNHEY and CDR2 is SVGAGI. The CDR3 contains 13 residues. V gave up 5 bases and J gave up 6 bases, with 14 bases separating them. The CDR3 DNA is TGTGCCAGCAGTACAGGGACCTCCCGCGAGCAGTACTTC. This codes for CASSTGTSREQYF.

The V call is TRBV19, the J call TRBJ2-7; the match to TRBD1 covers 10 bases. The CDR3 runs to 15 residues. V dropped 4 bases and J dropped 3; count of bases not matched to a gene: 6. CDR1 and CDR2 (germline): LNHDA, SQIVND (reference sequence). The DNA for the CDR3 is TGTGCCAGTAGTACCCGACAGGGGGCAATCTACGAGCAGTACTTC. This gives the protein CASSTRQGAIYEQYF.

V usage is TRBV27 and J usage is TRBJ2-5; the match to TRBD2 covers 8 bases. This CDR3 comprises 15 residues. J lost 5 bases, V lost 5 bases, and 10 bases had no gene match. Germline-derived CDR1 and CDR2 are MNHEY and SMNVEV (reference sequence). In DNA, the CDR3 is TGTGCCAGCAGTCCCTTAGCGGGGCGCTGGGAGACCCAGTACTTC. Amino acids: CASSPLAGRWETQYF.